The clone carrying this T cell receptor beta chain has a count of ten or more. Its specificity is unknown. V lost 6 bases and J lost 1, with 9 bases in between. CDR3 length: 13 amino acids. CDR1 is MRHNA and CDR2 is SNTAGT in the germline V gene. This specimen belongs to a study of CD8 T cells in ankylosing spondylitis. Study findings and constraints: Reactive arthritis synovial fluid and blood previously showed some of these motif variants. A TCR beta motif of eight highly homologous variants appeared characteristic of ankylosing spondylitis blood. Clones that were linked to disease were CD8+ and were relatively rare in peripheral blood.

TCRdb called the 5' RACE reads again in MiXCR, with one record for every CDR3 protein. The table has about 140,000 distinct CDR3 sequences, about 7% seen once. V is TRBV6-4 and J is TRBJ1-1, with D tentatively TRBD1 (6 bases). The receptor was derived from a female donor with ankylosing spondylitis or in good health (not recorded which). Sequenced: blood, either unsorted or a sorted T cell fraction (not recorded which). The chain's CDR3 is CASSATGNTEAFF. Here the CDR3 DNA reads TGTGCCAGCAGCGCGACAGGGAACACTGAAGCTTTCTTT.